This TCR beta chain was sequenced in a study of blood T cell repertoires in COVID-19. Study overall: Italy, Spain and the United States were the sources of the convalescent and acute COVID-19 samples.

Germline values: CDR1 SGDLS, CDR2 YYNGEE. CDR3 length equals 14 residues. Trimming shortened V by 4 bases and J by 4 bases, and 14 bases separated the two germline ends. Profiled with immunoSEQ multiplex PCR; TCRdb holds only in-frame clones, not every one. The sample records roughly 160,000 clones, about four fifths being singletons. The chain carries TRBV9 and TRBJ2-5; TRBD1 might be the D (5 bases). What was sequenced was peripheral blood. The TCR originated in a woman aged 60-75 years with COVID-19, enrolled during active disease. This CDR3 is CASSPPDSGETQYF. The CDR3 DNA reads TGTGCCAGCAGCCCCCCAGACAGTGGAGAGACCCAGTACTTC.